The 5 T cell receptor beta chains listed next were all sequenced from one sample in a study of T-cell memory formation after mild COVID-19. A single record per CDR3 protein comes from TCRdb applying MiXCR to the 5' RACE reads. The sample has around 310,000 distinct CDR3 sequences, 15% seen once. Material for sequencing was PBMCs or a T cell subset sorted from them (not recorded which). These receptors were collected from a man in his late teens or twenties who had mild COVID-19 (a few samples of this study predate the infection). Cell type and time point are not known.

V usage is TRBV14 and J usage is TRBJ2-7, with D hard to call. Trimming left V 2 bases short and J 0 bases short, with 5 bases between. The V gene's germline CDR1 is SGHDN and CDR2 FVKESK. The CDR3 has 13 amino acids. CDR3 protein: CASSQWGSYEQYV. DNA of the CDR3: TGTGCCAGCAGCCAATGGGGCTCCTACGAGCAGTACGTC.

The V gene is TRBV29-1, the J gene TRBJ1-2, with D uncertain. CDR1 and CDR2 from the germline V gene are SQVTM and ANQGSEA. The V gene lost 6 bases and the J gene lost 0 bases, with 8 bases spanning the gap. The CDR3 runs 12 residues. CDR3 sequence: CSVARSNYGYTF. DNA for the CDR3: TGCAGCGTGGCGAGGTCTAACTATGGCTACACCTTC. Together with reference TRBV29-1 and TRBJ1-2, the CDR3 gives the full variable domain: SAVISQKPSRDICQRGTSLTIQCQVDSQVTMMFWYRQQPGQSLTLIATANQGSEATYESGFVIDKFPISRPNLTFSTLTVSNMSPEDSSIYLCSVARSNYGYTFGSGTRLTVV.

The rearrangement joins TRBV11-1 to TRBJ2-2, with D maybe TRBD1 (5 bases). The CDR3 extends over 17 amino acids. Germline CDR1 reads SGHAT; CDR2 reads FQDESV (reference sequence). Trimming removed 5 bases at V and 4 bases at J, with 20 bases between. CDR3 protein: CASSRPPGNGLTGELFF. CDR3 DNA sequence: TGTGCCAGCAGCCGACCCCCAGGGAATGGTCTCACCGGGGAGCTGTTTTTT.

This clonotype is a singleton in its sample. The chain joins TRBV2 to TRBJ2-4; TRBD1 agrees at 9 bases. V gave up 6 bases and J gave up 0 bases; unmatched junction bases: 15. The CDR3 sequence is 19 residues long. Per the germline V gene, CDR1 is SNHLY and CDR2 is FYNNEI. The CDR3 here is CASRERDRVASIAKNIQYF. The CDR3 DNA is TGTGCCAGCAGGGAGAGGGACAGGGTGGCTTCAATAGCCAAAAACATTCAGTACTTC.

The chain has TRBV7-3 and TRBJ2-1; tentative D call: TRBD2 (5 bases). The CDR3 totals 13 residues. Looked up from germline, CDR1 is SGHTA and CDR2 is FQGTGA. V was clipped by 2 bases and J by 10 bases, with 12 bases between them. The DNA for the CDR3 is TGTGCCAGCAGCTTACGGGGTTCGGGAGAGCAGTTCTTC. Translation: CASSLRGSGEQFF.